The clone carrying this T cell receptor beta chain has a handful of counts. What it recognizes is unknown. The data derive from a study of shared clonotypes between healthy human individuals. The study, taken as a whole, reports: Roughly 5% of naive CD4 clonotypes were shared across several donors.

CD45RO-negative, CCR7-selected cells formed the naive CD8 fraction, which excluded terminally differentiated effector memory CD45RA+ cells. Every immunoSEQ plate was one replicate of a subset's evenly spread DNA. Original handling: As immunoSEQ supplied junction-only sequences (without quality scores), filtering differed. Libraries were prepared by immunoSEQ multiplex PCR; TCRdb keeps only in-frame clonotypes and omits some of them. V and J calls and clone size come straight from that table; D and trimming were deduced from the DNA. The sample shows about 2.1 million clones, about 93% of them seen only once. CDR3 length equals 16 residues. Germline loops: CDR1 ENHRY, CDR2 SYGVKD. Trimming pared 0 bases from V and 3 bases from J, leaving 14 bases between.

This sequence was found in a man younger than 35 in good health. Some clones in this sample may be carry-over from other donors' samples. The chain has TRBV10-3 and TRBJ1-1, with D maybe TRBD1 (5 bases). The sequenced sample was naive CD8+ T cells from PBMCs. Written as DNA, the CDR3 is TGTGCCATCAGTGAGTCTAAGGTTCTGGGGGACACTGAAGCTTTCTTT. Translation gives CAISESKVLGDTEAFF.